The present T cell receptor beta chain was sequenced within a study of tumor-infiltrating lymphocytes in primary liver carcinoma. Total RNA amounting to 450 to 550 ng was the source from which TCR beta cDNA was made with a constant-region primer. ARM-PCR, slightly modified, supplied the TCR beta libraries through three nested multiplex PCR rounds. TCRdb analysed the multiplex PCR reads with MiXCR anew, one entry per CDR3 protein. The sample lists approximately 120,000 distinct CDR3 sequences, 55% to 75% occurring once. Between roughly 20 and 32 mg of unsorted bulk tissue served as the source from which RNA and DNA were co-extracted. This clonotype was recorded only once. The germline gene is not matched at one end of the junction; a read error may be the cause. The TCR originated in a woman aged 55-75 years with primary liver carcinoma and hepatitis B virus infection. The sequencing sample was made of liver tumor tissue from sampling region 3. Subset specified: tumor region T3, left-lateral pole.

The CDR3 DNA is TGTGCCACCAGTCACATCCGGCAGACCGGTCAGCCCCAGCATTTT. It codes for CATSHIRQTGQPQHF. The chain recombines TRBV28 with TRBJ1-5; D unclear. The CDR3 length is 15 residues. From germline, CDR1 is MDHEN and CDR2 SYDVKM.